This TCR beta chain was sequenced for a study of T cell repertoires in ileal Crohn's disease. This clone was seen a handful of times. Its antigen is as yet unknown. Per sample, roughly 470 nanograms of biopsy DNA were TCRB immunosequenced. Sequenced by immunoSEQ multiplex PCR; TCRdb stores in-frame clones only, minus some. This sample has some 30,000 clones, with roughly 81% found just once. General study results and limits: Active smokers at surgery had more clonal expansions than non-smokers. High-frequency clones were more common in sorted CD8 than CD4 cells.

V shed 9 bases, J shed 4 bases, and the junction held 8 bases outside the gene matches. The CDR3 has 13 residues. Germline CDR1 and CDR2: ENHRY and SYGVKD. The sequenced sample consisted of ileal tissue. This TCR came from an adult with Crohn's disease. The chain is built from TRBV10-3 and TRBJ2-7; 8 nucleotides align to TRBD1. CDR3 nucleotide sequence: TGTGCCATACAAGGACAGGGTTCGTACGAGCAGTACTTC. Translated: CAIQGQGSYEQYF.